Listed below are T cell receptor beta chains from one sample, sequenced in a study of T-cell memory formation after mild COVID-19. Via MiXCR, TCRdb re-called the 5' RACE reads, giving one row per CDR3 protein. Of a few hundred thousand distinct CDR3 sequences in the sample, roughly 17% were seen once. The sequenced sample consisted of PBMCs or a T cell subset sorted from them (not recorded which). These receptors came from a man between 18 and 35 years old who had mild COVID-19 (a few samples of this study predate the infection). Cell type and time point are not known. Each CDR3 is given with its conserved first and last residue. A D gene is named only where the DNA matches it firmly. Rows give clone size only sometimes, using once, few, many, or a class for an expanded clone.

TRBJ1-6	.	.	TRBV4-3	CASSQDRGGTYNSPLHF	TGCGCCAGCAGCCAAGATCGGGGGGGCACCTATAATTCACCCCTCCACTTT
TRBJ2-3	.	TRBD1	TRBV11-2	CASSFGGRGTDTQYF	TGTGCCAGCAGCTTTGGGGGCAGGGGGACAGATACGCAGTATTTT
TRBJ1-6	.	.	TRBV7-9	CASSLSLLNSPLHF	TGTGCCAGCAGCTTATCACTTTTAAATTCACCCCTCCACTTT
TRBJ2-1	.	TRBD1	TRBV7-8	CASSFRGRIYNEQFF	TGTGCCAGCAGCTTCAGGGGGAGAATCTACAATGAGCAGTTCTTC
TRBJ2-7	.	.	TRBV20-1	CSAIHRSPYEQYF	TGCAGTGCCATCCACAGGTCCCCTTACGAGCAGTACTTC
TRBJ1-6	many	.	TRBV28	CASSLTLAPLHF	TGTGCCAGCAGTTTGACCTTAGCACCCCTCCACTTT
TRBJ2-6	.	.	TRBV5-5	CASSGRTGSGANVLTF	TGTGCCAGCAGTGGGAGGACGGGGTCTGGGGCCAACGTCCTGACTTTC
TRBJ1-1	few	.	TRBV10-2	CASSEDLALRDTEAFF	TGCGCCAGCAGTGAGGATTTGGCCCTCCGGGACACTGAAGCTTTCTTT
TRBJ1-1	.	.	TRBV30	CASQRGNGIEAFF	TGTGCCAGTCAAAGAGGGAACGGAATTGAAGCTTTCTTT
TRBJ2-1	.	.	TRBV6-6	CASSYTAYNEQFF	TGTGCCAGCAGTTATACCGCCTACAATGAGCAGTTCTTC
TRBJ2-1	.	TRBD2	TRBV25-1	CASSEYSGTSGYNEQFF	TGTGCCAGCAGTGAATATTCCGGGACTAGCGGCTACAATGAGCAGTTCTTC
TRBJ1-1	.	.	TRBV5-1	CASSVGTWYLTMNTEAFF	TGCGCCAGCAGTGTCGGGACGTGGTACCTGACTATGAACACTGAAGCTTTCTTT
TRBJ2-5	few	TRBD2	TRBV6-1	CASRRTSGGVGETQYF	TGTGCCAGCAGGAGGACTAGCGGGGGGGTCGGGGAGACCCAGTACTTC
TRBJ1-2	.	TRBD1	TRBV12-3/TRBV12-4	CASSPGQGKWYGYTF	TGTGCCAGCAGCCCAGGACAGGGTAAATGGTATGGCTACACCTTC
TRBJ1-2	.	.	TRBV11-2	CASSSSGAGGYTF	TGTGCCAGCAGCTCATCGGGGGCGGGTGGCTACACCTTC